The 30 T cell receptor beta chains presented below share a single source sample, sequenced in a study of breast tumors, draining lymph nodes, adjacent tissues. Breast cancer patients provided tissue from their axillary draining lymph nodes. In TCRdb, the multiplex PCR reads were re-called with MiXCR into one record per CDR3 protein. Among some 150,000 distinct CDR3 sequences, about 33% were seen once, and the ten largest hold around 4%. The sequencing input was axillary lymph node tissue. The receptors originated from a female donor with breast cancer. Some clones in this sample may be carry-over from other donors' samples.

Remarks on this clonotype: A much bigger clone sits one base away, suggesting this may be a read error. The CDR3 nucleotides read TGTGCCAGCCGTTTGGCCCTAGGGTACACAGATACGCAGTATTTT. Translating gives CASRLALGYTDTQYF. This sequence joins TRBV27 and TRBJ2-3; D remains unclear. The CDR3 runs 15 residues. Germline CDR1 MNHEY, CDR2 SMNVEV (reference sequence).

CDR3 protein: CASSQVGPNTEAFF. CDR3 DNA: TGCGCCAGCAGCCAAGTAGGGCCCAATACTGAAGCTTTCTTT. The chain joins TRBV4-1 to TRBJ1-1; D not resolved. The ends were cut back, 1 base at V and 5 bases at J, with 11 bases in the middle. The V gene's germline CDR1 is MGHRA and CDR2 YSYEKL. CDR3 size: 14 residues.

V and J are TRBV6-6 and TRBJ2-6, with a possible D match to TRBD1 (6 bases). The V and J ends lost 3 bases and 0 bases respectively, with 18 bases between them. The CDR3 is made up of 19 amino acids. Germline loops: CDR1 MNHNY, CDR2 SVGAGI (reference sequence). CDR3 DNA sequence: TGTGCCAGCAGTTATTACTCAGCAAGGGGGAGCTCTGGGGCCAACGTCCTGACTTTC. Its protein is CASSYYSARGSSGANVLTF.

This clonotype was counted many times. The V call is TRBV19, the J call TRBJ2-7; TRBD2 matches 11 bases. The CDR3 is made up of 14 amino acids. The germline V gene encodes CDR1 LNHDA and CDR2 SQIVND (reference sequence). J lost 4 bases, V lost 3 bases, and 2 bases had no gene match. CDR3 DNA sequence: TGTGCCAGTAGTATGACTAGCGGGGCGTACGAGCAGTACTTC. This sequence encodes CASSMTSGAYEQYF. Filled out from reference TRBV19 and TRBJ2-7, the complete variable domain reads DGGITQSPKYLFRKEGQNVTLSCEQNLNHDAMYWYRQDPGQGLRLIYYSQIVNDFQKGDIAEGYSVSREKKESFPLTVTSAQKNPTAFYLCASSMTSGAYEQYFGPGTRLTVT.

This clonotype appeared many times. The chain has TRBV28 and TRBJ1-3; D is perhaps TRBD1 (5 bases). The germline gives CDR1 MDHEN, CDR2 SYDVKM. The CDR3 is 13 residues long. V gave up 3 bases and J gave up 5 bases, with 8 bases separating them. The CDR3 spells CASSFGARNTIYF. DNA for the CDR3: TGTGCCAGCAGTTTCGGGGCTAGAAACACCATATATTTT.

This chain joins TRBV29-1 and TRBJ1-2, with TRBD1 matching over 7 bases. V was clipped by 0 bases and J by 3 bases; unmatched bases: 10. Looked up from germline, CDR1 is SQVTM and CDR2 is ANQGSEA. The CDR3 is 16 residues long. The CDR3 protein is CSVEETPTRGDYGYTF. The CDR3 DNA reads TGCAGCGTTGAAGAAACCCCGACCAGGGGGGACTATGGCTACACCTTC. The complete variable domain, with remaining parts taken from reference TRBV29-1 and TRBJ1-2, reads SAVISQKPSRDICQRGTSLTIQCQVDSQVTMMFWYRQQPGQSLTLIATANQGSEATYESGFVIDKFPISRPNLTFSTLTVSNMSPEDSSIYLCSVEETPTRGDYGYTFGSGTRLTVV.

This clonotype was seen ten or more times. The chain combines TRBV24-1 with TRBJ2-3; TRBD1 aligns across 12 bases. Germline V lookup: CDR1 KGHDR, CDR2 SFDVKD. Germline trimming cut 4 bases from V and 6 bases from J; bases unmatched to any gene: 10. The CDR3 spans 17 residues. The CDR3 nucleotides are TGTGCCACCAGTGACTCGGGACAGGGGGCATCTTCGGATACGCAGTATTTT. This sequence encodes CATSDSGQGASSDTQYF.

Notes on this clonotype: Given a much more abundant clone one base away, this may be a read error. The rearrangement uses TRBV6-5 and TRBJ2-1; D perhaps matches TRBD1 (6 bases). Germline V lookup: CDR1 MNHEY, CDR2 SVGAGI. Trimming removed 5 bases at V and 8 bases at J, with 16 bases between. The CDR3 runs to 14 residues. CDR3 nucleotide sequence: TGTGCCAGCAGTCGACAGGTGGGGGACGATGAGCAGTTCTTC. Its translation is CASSRQVGDDEQFF.

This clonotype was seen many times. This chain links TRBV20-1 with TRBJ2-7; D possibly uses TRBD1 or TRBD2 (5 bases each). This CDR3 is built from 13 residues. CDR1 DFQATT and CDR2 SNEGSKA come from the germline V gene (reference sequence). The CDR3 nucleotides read TGCAGCGGGTGGTCGGGGCTCTCCTACGAGCAGTACTTC. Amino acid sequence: CSGWSGLSYEQYF.

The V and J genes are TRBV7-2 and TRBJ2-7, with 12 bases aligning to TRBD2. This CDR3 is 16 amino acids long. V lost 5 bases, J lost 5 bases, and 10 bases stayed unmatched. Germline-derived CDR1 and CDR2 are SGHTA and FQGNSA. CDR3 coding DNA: TGTGCCAGCAGCCTCTCCCTGACTAGCGGGAGCGACGAGCAGTACTTC. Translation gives CASSLSLTSGSDEQYF.

CDR3 in amino acids: CSALGGASYNEQFF. As DNA, the CDR3 is TGCAGTGCCCTCGGGGGGGCTTCTTACAATGAGCAGTTCTTC. This chain connects TRBV20-1 to TRBJ2-1, with TRBD2 matching over 8 bases. V lost 6 bases, J lost 4 bases, and 8 bases stayed unmatched. This CDR3 spans 14 amino acids. The germline CDR1 and CDR2 sequences are DFQATT and SNEGSKA (reference sequence).

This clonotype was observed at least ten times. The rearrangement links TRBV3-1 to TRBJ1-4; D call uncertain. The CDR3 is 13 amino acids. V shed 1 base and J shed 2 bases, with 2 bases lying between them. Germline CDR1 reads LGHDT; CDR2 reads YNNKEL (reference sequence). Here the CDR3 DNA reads TGTGCCAGCAGCCAAGGGACTAATGAAAAACTGTTTTTT. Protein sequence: CASSQGTNEKLFF. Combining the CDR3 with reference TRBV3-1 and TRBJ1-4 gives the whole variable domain DTAVSQTPKYLVTQMGNDKSIKCEQNLGHDTMYWYKQDSKKFLKIMFSYNNKELIINETVPNRFSPKSPDKAHLNLHINSLELGDSAVYFCASSQGTNEKLFFGSGTQLSVL.

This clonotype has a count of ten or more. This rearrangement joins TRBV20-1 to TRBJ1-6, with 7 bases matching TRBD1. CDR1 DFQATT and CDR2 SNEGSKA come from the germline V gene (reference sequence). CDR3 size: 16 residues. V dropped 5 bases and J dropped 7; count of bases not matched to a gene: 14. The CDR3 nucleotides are TGCAGTGCTTTCCATCAGGGGGAGGATCACAATTCACCCCTCCACTTT. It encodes CSAFHQGEDHNSPLHF.

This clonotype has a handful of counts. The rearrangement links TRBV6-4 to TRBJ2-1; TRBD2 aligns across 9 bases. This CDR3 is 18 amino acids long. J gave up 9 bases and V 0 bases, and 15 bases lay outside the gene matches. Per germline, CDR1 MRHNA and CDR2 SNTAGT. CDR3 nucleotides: TGTGCCAGCAGTGACTCGAGTCTGGCGGGGGGGGGGTCTTCTGAGCAGTTCTTC. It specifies CASSDSSLAGGGSSEQFF.

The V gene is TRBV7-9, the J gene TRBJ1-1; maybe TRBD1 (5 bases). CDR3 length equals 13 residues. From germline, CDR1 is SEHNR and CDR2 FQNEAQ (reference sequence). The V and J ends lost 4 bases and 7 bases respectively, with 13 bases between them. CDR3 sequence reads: CASSSGQALEAFF. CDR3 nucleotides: TGTGCCAGCAGCTCAGGACAAGCTCTTGAAGCTTTCTTT.

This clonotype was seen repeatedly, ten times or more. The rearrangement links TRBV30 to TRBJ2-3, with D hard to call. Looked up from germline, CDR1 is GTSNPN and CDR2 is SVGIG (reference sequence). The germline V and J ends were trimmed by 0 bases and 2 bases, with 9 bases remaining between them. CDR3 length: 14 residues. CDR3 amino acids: CAWSVTGLTDTQYF. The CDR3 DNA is TGTGCCTGGAGTGTAACCGGCCTCACAGATACGCAGTATTTT.

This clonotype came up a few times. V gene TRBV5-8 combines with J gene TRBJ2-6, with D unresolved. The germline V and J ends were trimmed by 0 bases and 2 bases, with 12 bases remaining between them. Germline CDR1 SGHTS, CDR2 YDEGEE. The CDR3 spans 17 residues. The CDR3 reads CASSLARASTGANVLTF. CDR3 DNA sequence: TGTGCCAGCAGCTTGGCACGGGCGTCTACTGGGGCCAACGTCCTGACTTTC.

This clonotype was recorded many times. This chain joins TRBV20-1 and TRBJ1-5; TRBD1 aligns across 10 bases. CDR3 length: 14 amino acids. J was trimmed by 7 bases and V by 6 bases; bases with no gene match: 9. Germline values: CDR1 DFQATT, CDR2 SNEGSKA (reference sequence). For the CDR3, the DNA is TGCAGTGCCGTGAAGGGACAGGGGCACCAGCCCCAGCATTTT. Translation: CSAVKGQGHQPQHF.

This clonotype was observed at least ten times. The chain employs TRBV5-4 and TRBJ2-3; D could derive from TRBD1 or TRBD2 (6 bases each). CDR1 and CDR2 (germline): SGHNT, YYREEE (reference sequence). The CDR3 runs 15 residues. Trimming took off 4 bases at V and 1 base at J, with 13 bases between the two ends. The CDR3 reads CASSASGARTDTQYF. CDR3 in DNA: TGTGCCAGCAGCGCCTCGGGGGCCCGCACAGATACGCAGTATTTT.

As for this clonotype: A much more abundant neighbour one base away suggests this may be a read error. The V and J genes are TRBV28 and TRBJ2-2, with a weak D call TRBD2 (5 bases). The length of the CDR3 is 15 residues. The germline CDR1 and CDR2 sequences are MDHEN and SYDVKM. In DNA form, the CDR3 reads TGTGCCAGCAGTTTATACAACACTATCACCGGGGTGCTGTTTTTT. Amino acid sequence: CASSLYNTITGVLFF.

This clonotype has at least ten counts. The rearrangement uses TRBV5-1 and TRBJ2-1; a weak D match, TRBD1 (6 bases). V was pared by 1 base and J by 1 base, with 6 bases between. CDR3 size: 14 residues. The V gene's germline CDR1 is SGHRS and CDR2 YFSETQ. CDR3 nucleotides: TGCGCCAGCAGCTTGACAGGGTCCTACAATGAGCAGTTCTTC. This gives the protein CASSLTGSYNEQFF.

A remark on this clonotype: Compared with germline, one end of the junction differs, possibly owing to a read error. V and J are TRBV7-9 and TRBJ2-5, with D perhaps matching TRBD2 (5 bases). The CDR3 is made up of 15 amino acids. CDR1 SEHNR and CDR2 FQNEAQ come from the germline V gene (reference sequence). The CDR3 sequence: CASSGGVLYRETQDF. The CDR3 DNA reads TGTGCCAGCAGCGGAGGCGTGCTGTACCGAGAGACCCAGGACTTC.

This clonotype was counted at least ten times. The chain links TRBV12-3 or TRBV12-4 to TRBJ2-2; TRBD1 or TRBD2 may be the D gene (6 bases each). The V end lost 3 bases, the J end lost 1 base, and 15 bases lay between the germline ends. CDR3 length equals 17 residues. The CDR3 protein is CASSFGGRGLNTGELFF. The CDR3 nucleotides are TGTGCCAGCAGTTTTGGGGGGCGCGGCTTGAACACCGGGGAGCTGTTTTTT.

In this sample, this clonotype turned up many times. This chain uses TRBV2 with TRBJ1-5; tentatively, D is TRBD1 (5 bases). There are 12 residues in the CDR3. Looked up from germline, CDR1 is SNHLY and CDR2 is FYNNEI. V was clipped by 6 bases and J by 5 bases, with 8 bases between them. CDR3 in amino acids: CASRGGDQPQHF. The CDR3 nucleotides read TGTGCCAGCAGGGGGGGTGATCAGCCCCAGCATTTT. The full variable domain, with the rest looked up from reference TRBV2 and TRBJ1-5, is EPEVTQTPSHQVTQMGQEVILRCVPISNHLYFYWYRQILGQKVEFLVSFYNNEISEKSEIFDDQFSVERPDGSNFTLKIRSTKLEDSAMYFCASRGGDQPQHFGDGTRLSIL.

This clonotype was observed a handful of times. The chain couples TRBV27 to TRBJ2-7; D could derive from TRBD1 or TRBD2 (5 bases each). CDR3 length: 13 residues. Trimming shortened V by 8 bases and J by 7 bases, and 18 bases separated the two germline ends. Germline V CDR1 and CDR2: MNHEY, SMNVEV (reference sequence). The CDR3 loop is CASGERGDQEQYF. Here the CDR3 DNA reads TGTGCCAGCGGAGAAAGAGGGGACCAAGAGCAGTACTTC.

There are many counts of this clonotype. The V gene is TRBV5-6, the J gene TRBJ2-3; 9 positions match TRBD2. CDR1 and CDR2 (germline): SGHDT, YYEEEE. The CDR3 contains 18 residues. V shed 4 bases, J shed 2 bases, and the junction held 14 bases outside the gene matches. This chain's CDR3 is CASSGVIRGGGYTDTQYF. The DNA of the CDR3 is TGTGCCAGCAGCGGCGTTATACGCGGGGGGGGATACACAGATACGCAGTATTTT.

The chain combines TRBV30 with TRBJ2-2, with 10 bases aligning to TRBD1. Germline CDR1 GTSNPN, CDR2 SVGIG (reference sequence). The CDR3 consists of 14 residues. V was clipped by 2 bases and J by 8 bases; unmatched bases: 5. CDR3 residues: CAWSLGQGGGELFF. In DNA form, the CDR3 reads TGTGCCTGGAGTCTCGGACAGGGGGGGGGGGAGCTGTTTTTT.

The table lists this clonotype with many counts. The CDR3 DNA reads TGTGCCACCAGTGACGGACAGATAGCCAAAAACATTCAGTACTTC. This codes for CATSDGQIAKNIQYF. This sequence joins TRBV24-1 and TRBJ2-4; tentative D call: TRBD1 (6 bases). The V gene lost 4 bases and the J gene lost 0 bases, with 9 bases spanning the gap. CDR3 length: 15 residues. Germline V gene data show CDR1 as KGHDR and CDR2 as SFDVKD.

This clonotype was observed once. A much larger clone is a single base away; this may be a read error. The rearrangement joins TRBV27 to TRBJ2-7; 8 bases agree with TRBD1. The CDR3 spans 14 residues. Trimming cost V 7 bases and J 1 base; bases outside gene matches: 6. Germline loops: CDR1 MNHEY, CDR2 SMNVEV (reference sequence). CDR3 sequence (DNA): TGTGCCAGCAATGCAGGGGGCGCATCCTACGAGCAGTACTTC. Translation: CASNAGGASYEQYF.

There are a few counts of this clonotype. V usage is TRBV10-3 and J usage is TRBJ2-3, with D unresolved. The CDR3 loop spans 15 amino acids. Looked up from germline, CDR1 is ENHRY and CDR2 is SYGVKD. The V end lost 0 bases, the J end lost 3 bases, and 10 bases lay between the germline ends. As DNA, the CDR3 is TGTGCCATCAGTGAGTCATGGTGGGGAACAGATACGCAGTATTTT. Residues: CAISESWWGTDTQYF.